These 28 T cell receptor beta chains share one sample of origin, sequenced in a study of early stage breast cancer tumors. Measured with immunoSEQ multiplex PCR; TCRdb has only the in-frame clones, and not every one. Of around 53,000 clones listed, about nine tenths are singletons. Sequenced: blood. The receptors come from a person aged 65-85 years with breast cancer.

CDR3: CAISAEVLGGEKLFF. CDR3 in DNA: TGTGCCATCAGTGCCGAGGTCCTGGGAGGGGAAAAACTGTTTTTT. V gene TRBV10-3 combines with J gene TRBJ1-4; no reliable D call. Germline CDR1 ENHRY, CDR2 SYGVKD. The CDR3 is 15 residues long. The V end was cut by 4 bases, the J end by 8 bases, with 17 bases between.

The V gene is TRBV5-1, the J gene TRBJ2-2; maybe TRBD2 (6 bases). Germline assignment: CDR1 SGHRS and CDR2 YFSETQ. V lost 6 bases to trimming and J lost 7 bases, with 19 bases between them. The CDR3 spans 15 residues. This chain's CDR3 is CASTSGGTLSGELFF. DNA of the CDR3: TGCGCCAGCACCTCCGGGGGTACGCTGAGCGGGGAGCTGTTTTTT.

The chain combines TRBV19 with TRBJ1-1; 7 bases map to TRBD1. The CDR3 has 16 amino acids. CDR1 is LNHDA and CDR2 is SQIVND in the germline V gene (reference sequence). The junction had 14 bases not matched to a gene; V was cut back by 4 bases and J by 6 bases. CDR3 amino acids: CASSKGLTGAGAEAFF. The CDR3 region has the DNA TGTGCCAGTAGTAAGGGCCTAACAGGGGCCGGCGCTGAAGCTTTCTTT.

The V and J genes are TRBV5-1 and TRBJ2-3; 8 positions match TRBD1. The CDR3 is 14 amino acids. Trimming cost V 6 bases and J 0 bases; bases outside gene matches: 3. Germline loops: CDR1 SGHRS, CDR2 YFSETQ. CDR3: CASKQGASTDTQYF. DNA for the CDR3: TGCGCCAGCAAGCAGGGGGCTAGCACAGATACGCAGTATTTT.

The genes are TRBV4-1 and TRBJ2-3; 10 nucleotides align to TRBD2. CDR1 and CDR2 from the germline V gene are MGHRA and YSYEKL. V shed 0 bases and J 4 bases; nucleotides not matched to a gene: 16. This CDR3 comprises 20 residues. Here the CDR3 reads CASSQDRAVRTSGTSDTQYF. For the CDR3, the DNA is TGCGCCAGCAGCCAAGATCGGGCAGTTCGGACTAGCGGCACCTCAGATACGCAGTATTTT.

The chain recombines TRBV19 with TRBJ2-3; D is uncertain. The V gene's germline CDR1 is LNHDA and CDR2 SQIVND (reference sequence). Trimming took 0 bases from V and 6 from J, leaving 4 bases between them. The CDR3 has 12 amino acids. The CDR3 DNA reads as TGTGCCAGTAGTATAGACGGGGATACGCAGTATTTT. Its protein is CASSIDGDTQYF.

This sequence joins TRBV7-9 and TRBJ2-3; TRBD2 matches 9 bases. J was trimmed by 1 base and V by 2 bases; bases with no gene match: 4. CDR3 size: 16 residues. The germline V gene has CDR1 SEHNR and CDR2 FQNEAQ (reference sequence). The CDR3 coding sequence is TGTGCCAGCAGCTTAAGGCGGGAGGGTGGCACAGATACGCAGTATTTT. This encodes CASSLRREGGTDTQYF.

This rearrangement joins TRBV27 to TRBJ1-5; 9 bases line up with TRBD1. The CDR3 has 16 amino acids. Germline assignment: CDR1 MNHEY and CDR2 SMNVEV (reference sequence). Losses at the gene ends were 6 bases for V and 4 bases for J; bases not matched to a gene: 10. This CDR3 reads CASRDTGGGVNQPQHF. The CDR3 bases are TGTGCCAGCAGAGATACAGGGGGCGGGGTGAATCAGCCCCAGCATTTT.

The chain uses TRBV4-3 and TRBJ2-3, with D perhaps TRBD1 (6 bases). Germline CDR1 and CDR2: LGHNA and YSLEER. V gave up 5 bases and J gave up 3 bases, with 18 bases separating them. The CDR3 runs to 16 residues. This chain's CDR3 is CASSGYRESRTDTQYF. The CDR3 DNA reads TGCGCCAGCAGCGGCTACAGGGAGTCGAGGACAGATACGCAGTATTTT.

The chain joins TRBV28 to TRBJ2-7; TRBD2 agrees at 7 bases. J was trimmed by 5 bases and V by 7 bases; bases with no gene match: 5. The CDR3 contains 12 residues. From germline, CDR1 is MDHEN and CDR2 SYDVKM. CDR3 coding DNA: TGTGCCAGCATGGCGGGAGCGGACGAGCAGTACTTC. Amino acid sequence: CASMAGADEQYF.

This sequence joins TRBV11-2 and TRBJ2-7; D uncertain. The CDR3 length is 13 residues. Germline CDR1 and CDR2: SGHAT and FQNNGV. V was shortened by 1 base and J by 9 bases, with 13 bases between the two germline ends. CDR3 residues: CASSLATFSGQYF. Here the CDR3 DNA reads TGTGCCAGCAGCTTAGCGACCTTCTCAGGGCAGTACTTC.

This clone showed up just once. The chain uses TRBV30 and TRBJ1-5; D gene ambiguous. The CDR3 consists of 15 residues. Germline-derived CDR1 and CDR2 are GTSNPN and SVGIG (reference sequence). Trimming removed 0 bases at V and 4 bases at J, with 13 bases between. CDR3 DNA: TGTGCCTGGAGTGTACGACTCCCCGGGAATCAGCCCCAGCATTTT. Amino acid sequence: CAWSVRLPGNQPQHF.

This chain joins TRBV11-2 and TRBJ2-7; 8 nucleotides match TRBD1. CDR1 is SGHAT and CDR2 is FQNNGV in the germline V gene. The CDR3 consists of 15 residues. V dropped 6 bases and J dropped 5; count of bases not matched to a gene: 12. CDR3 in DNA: TGTGCCAGCAGTTTCGACTTGACAGGGGTCAACGAGCAGTACTTC. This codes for CASSFDLTGVNEQYF.

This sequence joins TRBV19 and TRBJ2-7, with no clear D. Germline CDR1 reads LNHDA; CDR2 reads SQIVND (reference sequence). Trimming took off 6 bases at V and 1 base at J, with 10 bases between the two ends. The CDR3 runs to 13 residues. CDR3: CASRPINSYEQYF. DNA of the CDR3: TGTGCCAGTAGACCTATCAATTCCTACGAGCAGTACTTC.

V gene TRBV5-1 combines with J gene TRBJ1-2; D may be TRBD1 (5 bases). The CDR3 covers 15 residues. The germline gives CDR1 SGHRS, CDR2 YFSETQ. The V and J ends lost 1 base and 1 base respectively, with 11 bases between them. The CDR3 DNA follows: TGCGCCAGCAGCTTGACAGGTCACCTTAACTATGGCTACACCTTC. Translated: CASSLTGHLNYGYTF.

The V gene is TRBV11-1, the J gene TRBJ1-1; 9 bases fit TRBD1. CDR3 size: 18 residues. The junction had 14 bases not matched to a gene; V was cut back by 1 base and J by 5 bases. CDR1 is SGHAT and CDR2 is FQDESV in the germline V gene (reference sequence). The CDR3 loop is CASSLESLRDRERTEAFF. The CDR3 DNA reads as TGTGCCAGCAGCTTAGAGAGCCTTCGGGACAGGGAAAGGACTGAAGCTTTCTTT.

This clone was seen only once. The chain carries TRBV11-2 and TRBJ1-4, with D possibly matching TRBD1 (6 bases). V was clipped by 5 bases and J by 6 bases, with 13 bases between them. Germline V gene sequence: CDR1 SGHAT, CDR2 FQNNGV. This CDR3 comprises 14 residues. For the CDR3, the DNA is TGTGCCAGCAGCATCCAGGGGCCCTATGAAAAACTGTTTTTT. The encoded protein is CASSIQGPYEKLFF.

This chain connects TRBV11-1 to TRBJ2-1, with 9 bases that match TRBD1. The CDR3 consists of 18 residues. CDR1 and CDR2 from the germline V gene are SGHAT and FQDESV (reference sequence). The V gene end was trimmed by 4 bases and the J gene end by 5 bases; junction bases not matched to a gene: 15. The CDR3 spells CASSSRPPGQGNNNEQFF. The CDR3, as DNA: TGTGCCAGCAGCTCCCGACCGCCGGGACAGGGAAATAACAATGAGCAGTTCTTC.

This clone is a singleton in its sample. Written as DNA, the CDR3 is TGTGCCAGCAGCTATAGACTAGCGGATAATGAGCAGTTCTTC. Protein: CASSYRLADNEQFF. The genes are TRBV7-6 and TRBJ2-1, with 9 bases lining up with TRBD2. The CDR3 contains 14 residues. J gave up 7 bases and V 4 bases, and 5 bases lay outside the gene matches. Looked up from germline, CDR1 is SGHVS and CDR2 is FNYEAQ.

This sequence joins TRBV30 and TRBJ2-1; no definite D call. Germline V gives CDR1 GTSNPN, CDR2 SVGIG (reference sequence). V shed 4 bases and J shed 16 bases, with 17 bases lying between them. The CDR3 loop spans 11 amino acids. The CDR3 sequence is CAWTWAGTSFF. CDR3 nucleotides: TGTGCCTGGACCTGGGCCGGAACATCCTTCTTC.

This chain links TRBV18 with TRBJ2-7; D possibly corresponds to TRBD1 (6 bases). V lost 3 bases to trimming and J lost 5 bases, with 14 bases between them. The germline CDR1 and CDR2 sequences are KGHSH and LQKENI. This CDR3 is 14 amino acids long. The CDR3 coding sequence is TGTGCCAGCTCACCGGCAGGGGCAGTAGACGAGCAGTACTTC. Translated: CASSPAGAVDEQYF.

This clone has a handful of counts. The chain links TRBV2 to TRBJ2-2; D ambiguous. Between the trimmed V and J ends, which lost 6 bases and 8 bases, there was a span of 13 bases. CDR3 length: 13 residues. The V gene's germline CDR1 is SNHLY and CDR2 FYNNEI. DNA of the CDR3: TGTGCCAGCAGACCCTTAGCCGCGGGGGAGCTGTTTTTT. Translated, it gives CASRPLAAGELFF.

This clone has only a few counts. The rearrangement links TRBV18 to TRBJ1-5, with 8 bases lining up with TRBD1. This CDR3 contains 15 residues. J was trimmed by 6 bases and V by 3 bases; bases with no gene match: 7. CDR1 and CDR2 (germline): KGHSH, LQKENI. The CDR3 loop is CASSPGQGVSQPQHF. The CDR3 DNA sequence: TGTGCCAGCTCACCCGGACAGGGCGTCTCTCAGCCCCAGCATTTT.

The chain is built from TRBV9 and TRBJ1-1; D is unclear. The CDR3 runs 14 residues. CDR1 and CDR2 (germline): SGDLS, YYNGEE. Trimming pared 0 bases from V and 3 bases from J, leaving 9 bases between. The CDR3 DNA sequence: TGTGCCAGCAGCGTAGTGGAGGGCGACACTGAAGCTTTCTTT. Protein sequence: CASSVVEGDTEAFF.

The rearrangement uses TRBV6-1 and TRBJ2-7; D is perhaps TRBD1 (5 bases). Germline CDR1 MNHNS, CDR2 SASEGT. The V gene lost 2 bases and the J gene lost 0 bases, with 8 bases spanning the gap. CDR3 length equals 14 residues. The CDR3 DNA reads TGTGCCAGCAGTGAAACAGGATCCTCCTACGAGCAGTACTTC. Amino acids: CASSETGSSYEQYF.

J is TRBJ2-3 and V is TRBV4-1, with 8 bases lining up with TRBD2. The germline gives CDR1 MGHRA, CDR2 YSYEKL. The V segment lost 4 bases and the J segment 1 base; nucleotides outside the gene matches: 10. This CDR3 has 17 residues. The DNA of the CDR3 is TGCGCCAGCAGCCCGTCCTCTTGGCGGGGGGGCACAGATACGCAGTATTTT. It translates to CASSPSSWRGGTDTQYF.

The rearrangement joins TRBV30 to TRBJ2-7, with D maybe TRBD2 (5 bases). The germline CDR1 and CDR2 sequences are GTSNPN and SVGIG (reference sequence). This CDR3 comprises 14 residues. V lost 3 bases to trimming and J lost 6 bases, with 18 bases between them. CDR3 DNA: TGTGCCTGGAGCGATAACTCACTAGGTCCCGAGCAGTACTTC. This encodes CAWSDNSLGPEQYF.

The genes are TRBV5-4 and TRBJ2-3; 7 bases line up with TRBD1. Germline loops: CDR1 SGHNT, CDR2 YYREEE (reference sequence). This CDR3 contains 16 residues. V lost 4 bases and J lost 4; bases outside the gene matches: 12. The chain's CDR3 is CASSPVRDRASDTQYF. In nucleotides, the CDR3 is TGTGCCAGCAGCCCCGTCCGGGACAGAGCCTCAGATACGCAGTATTTT.